This entry is about one TCR beta chain. J lost 6 bases, V lost 2 bases, and 7 bases had no gene match. Germline loops: CDR1 KGHSH, CDR2 LQKENI. The CDR3 loop spans 15 amino acids. The data were taken from a study of blood T cell repertoires in COVID-19. Profiling relied on immunoSEQ multiplex PCR, and the TCRdb table lists in-frame clones only, not all of them. The sample contains roughly 69,000 clones, roughly nine tenths of which appear only once. Sequencing used peripheral blood. The chain recombines TRBV18 with TRBJ2-3; 8 positions match TRBD1. The source of this sequence is a man between 45 and 60 years old with active COVID-19. CDR3 coding DNA: TGTGCCAGCTCACCAAACAGGGGGGATACGGATACGCAGTATTTT. Its translation is CASSPNRGDTDTQYF.